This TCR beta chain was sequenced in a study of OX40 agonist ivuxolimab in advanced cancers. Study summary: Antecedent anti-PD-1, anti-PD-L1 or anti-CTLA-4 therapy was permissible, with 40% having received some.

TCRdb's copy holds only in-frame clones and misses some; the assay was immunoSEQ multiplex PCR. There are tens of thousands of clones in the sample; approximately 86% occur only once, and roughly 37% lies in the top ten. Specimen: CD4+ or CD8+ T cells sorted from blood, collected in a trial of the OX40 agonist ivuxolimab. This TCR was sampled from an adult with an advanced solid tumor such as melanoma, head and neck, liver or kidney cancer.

CDR3 loop: CASSMSSGMGNEQFF. In DNA form, the CDR3 reads TGTGCCAGTAGTATGTCTAGCGGGATGGGTAATGAGCAGTTCTTC. The chain carries TRBV19 and TRBJ2-1, with 9 nucleotides matching TRBD2. This CDR3 has 15 amino acids. Trimming at V came to 3 bases and at J to 7 bases, leaving 7 bases not matched to a gene. CDR1 and CDR2 from the germline V gene are LNHDA and SQIVND (reference sequence).